One and the same sample provided the 32 T cell receptor beta chains below, sequenced in a study of T cell responses to AZD1222 COVID-19 vaccine. The table came from immunoSEQ multiplex PCR; TCRdb's copy has only in-frame clones and leaves some out. The table has 75,000 to 90,000 clones, approximately 85% seen once; the top ten hold about 3%. The sequencing here drew on peripheral blood, taken 28 days after the second AZD1222 dose. These receptors were taken from an adult who received the AZD1222 COVID-19 vaccine.

The chain uses TRBV14 and TRBJ1-1; a weak D match, TRBD1 (6 bases). Per the germline V gene, CDR1 is SGHDN and CDR2 is FVKESK. The CDR3 loop spans 15 amino acids. V gave up 1 base and J gave up 3 bases, with 12 bases separating them. CDR3 nucleotides: TGTGCCAGCAGCCAAGTACAGGGTTGGGACACTGAAGCTTTCTTT. Residues: CASSQVQGWDTEAFF. The full variable domain, its missing parts supplied by reference TRBV14 and TRBJ1-1, is EAGVTQFPSHSVIEKGQTVTLRCDPISGHDNLYWYRRVMGKEIKFLLHFVKESKQDESGMPNNRFLAERTGGTYSTLKVQPAELEDSGVYFCASSQVQGWDTEAFFGQGTRLTVV.

The chain couples TRBV21-1 to TRBJ2-7; the D segment call TRBD1 is taken from the table without a DNA check. TRBV21-1 is annotated as a pseudogene. The CDR3 has 13 residues. The CDR3 sequence: CASSNVAVYEQYF. DNA of the CDR3: TGTGCCAGCAGCAACGTGGCAGTCTACGAGCAGTACTTC.

The chain combines TRBV7-2 with TRBJ2-7, with a possible D match to TRBD1 (6 bases). V was trimmed by 5 bases and J by 2 bases, leaving 10 bases between them. This CDR3 is 13 amino acids long. The germline CDR1 and CDR2 sequences are SGHTA and FQGNSA. The CDR3 here is CASSLGQPYEQYF. The DNA of the CDR3 is TGTGCCAGCAGCCTCGGACAGCCCTACGAGCAGTACTTC.

The rearrangement joins TRBV19 to TRBJ1-4; TRBD1 matches at 7 bases. Germline V lookup: CDR1 LNHDA, CDR2 SQIVND (reference sequence). The CDR3 runs 14 residues. J gave up 8 bases and V 7 bases, and 10 bases lay outside the gene matches. CDR3 residues: CASTGGGRGEKLFF. The CDR3 DNA follows: TGTGCCAGTACTGGAGGGGGCCGAGGAGAAAAACTGTTTTTT.

The chain couples TRBV29-1 to TRBJ1-4, with D hard to call. The CDR3 is 12 residues long. The germline V gene encodes CDR1 SQVTM and CDR2 ANQGSEA. V was cut by 4 bases and J by 4 bases, with 7 bases left in between. The CDR3 DNA sequence: TGCAGCGTTGTGTACAGTAATGAAAAACTGTTTTTT. Residues: CSVVYSNEKLFF. Variable domain in full (rest from reference TRBV29-1 and TRBJ1-4): SAVISQKPSRDICQRGTSLTIQCQVDSQVTMMFWYRQQPGQSLTLIATANQGSEATYESGFVIDKFPISRPNLTFSTLTVSNMSPEDSSIYLCSVVYSNEKLFFGSGTQLSVL.

This clone was picked up one time. The rearrangement links TRBV7-8 to TRBJ2-7, with TRBD2 matching over 14 bases. Germline V gene data show CDR1 as SGHVS and CDR2 as FQNEAQ. The CDR3 is 15 residues long. V lost 2 bases, J lost 7 bases, and 4 bases stayed unmatched. The DNA of the CDR3 is TGTGCCAGCAGCTTACCGACTAGCGGGAGGGGGGAGCAGTACTTC. Its translation: CASSLPTSGRGEQYF.

This clone has just a few counts. This chain links TRBV2 with TRBJ2-1; no clear D gene. V dropped 7 bases and J dropped 9 bases, with 4 bases sitting between them. Germline lookup yields CDR1 SNHLY and CDR2 FYNNEI. The CDR3 has 9 residues. The chain's CDR3 is CASKGEQFF. CDR3 sequence (DNA): TGTGCCAGCAAGGGTGAGCAGTTCTTC. Drawing the rest from reference TRBV2 and TRBJ2-1, the complete variable domain is EPEVTQTPSHQVTQMGQEVILRCVPISNHLYFYWYRQILGQKVEFLVSFYNNEISEKSEIFDDQFSVERPDGSNFTLKIRSTKLEDSAMYFCASKGEQFFGPGTRLTVL.

This clone was seen a handful of times. This chain uses TRBV28 with TRBJ2-3; TRBD2 agrees at 12 bases. Germline V gene data show CDR1 as MDHEN and CDR2 as SYDVKM. The CDR3 is made up of 16 amino acids. With 2 bases clipped from V and 7 bases from J, the junction kept 7 bases outside the gene matches. The CDR3 protein is CASSLLAGGARNTQYF. CDR3 DNA sequence: TGTGCCAGCAGTTTACTAGCGGGAGGGGCCAGGAATACGCAGTATTTT.

The V call is TRBV28, the J call TRBJ1-2; D unclear. The germline gives CDR1 MDHEN, CDR2 SYDVKM. V was pared by 6 bases and J by 2 bases, with 13 bases between. This CDR3 spans 14 amino acids. In DNA form, the CDR3 reads TGTGCCAGCAGGGCCGGCGGAAGAAACTATGGCTACACCTTC. Translated: CASRAGGRNYGYTF.

This clone was seen only a few times. The genes are TRBV18 and TRBJ2-7, with D uncertain. Trimming removed 3 bases from V and 4 bases from J, with 10 bases in between. Germline V gives CDR1 KGHSH, CDR2 LQKENI. The CDR3 has 13 residues. As DNA, the CDR3 is TGTGCCAGCTCACCTTCCCAGGAGTACGAGCAGTACTTC. Encoded protein: CASSPSQEYEQYF. Supplemented by reference TRBV18 and TRBJ2-7, the full variable domain reads NAGVMQNPRHLVRRRGQEARLRCSPMKGHSHVYWYRQLPEEGLKFMVYLQKENIIDESGMPKERFSAEFPKEGPSILRIQQVVRGDSAAYFCASSPSQEYEQYFGPGTRLTVT.

In DNA form, the CDR3 reads TGTGCCAGCAGTTTCTTCGGGAGCCATCAAGAGACCCAGTACTTC. It specifies CASSFFGSHQETQYF. The chain is built from TRBV6-5 and TRBJ2-5; possibly TRBD2 for D (6 bases). Germline values: CDR1 MNHEY, CDR2 SVGAGI. CDR3 length equals 15 residues. V lost 4 bases and J lost 2, with 14 bases in between.

The chain recombines TRBV7-2 with TRBJ2-3, with unresolved D. V was clipped by 1 base and J by 0 bases, with 8 bases between them. There are 15 residues in the CDR3. The germline V gene has CDR1 SGHTA and CDR2 FQGNSA. The CDR3 spells CASSLGTASTDTQYF. The CDR3 nucleotides are TGTGCCAGCAGCTTAGGGACGGCTAGCACAGATACGCAGTATTTT.

The chain links TRBV24-1 to TRBJ1-3, with D hard to call. The germline V gene has CDR1 KGHDR and CDR2 SFDVKD. This CDR3 contains 15 residues. Trimming removed 3 bases from V and 0 bases from J, with 8 bases in between. The DNA of the CDR3 is TGTGCCACCAGTGATGTGGGGTCCTCTGGAAACACCATATATTTT. Translation gives CATSDVGSSGNTIYF.

In its sample, this clone was seen once. The J gene is TRBJ2-7, the V gene TRBV7-8, with D possibly being TRBD2 (5 bases). CDR1 and CDR2 (germline): SGHVS, FQNEAQ. This CDR3 contains 16 residues. Trimming stripped 5 bases from V and 5 bases from J, with 22 bases between. The CDR3 loop reads CASSTLERRGWDEQYF. The DNA of the CDR3 is TGTGCCAGCAGCACACTCGAGCGGAGAGGGTGGGACGAGCAGTACTTC.

For the CDR3, the DNA is TGCGCCAGCAGCTTTTCCCCGGACAATGAGCAGTTCTTC. Translating it yields CASSFSPDNEQFF. The chain links TRBV5-1 to TRBJ2-1; the D is unclear. Trimming removed 2 bases at V and 5 bases at J, with 8 bases between. Per the germline V gene, CDR1 is SGHRS and CDR2 is YFSETQ. This CDR3 contains 13 residues.

V and J are TRBV5-5 and TRBJ1-5; D remains unclear. Per the germline V gene, CDR1 is SGHKS and CDR2 is YYEKEE (reference sequence). This CDR3 contains 13 residues. Trimming cost V 1 base and J 3 bases, with 5 bases left between them. The CDR3, as DNA: TGTGCCAGCAGCTTGCGGGTCAATCAGCCCCAGCATTTT. This codes for CASSLRVNQPQHF.

The chain combines TRBV19 with TRBJ2-1; 7 positions match TRBD2. Germline-derived CDR1 and CDR2 are LNHDA and SQIVND (reference sequence). V shed 2 bases and J 3 bases; nucleotides not matched to a gene: 4. This CDR3 is built from 15 residues. The CDR3 DNA sequence: TGTGCCAGTAGTATATCCAGCGGGAACTACAATGAGCAGTTCTTC. Protein sequence: CASSISSGNYNEQFF.

V usage is TRBV28 and J usage is TRBJ1-6; D unresolved. This CDR3 region has 12 residues. The V gene lost 10 bases and the J gene lost 7 bases, with 11 bases spanning the gap. Germline-derived CDR1 and CDR2 are MDHEN and SYDVKM. DNA for the CDR3: TGTGCCACCGGAGGTGGGAATTCACCCCTCCACTTT. As protein: CATGGGNSPLHF.

The chain employs TRBV28 and TRBJ1-4, with a weak D call TRBD1 (5 bases). The CDR3 length is 16 residues. Germline CDR1 reads MDHEN; CDR2 reads SYDVKM. The V end was cut by 2 bases, the J end by 7 bases, with 17 bases between. The CDR3 loop is CASSLGPGVSGEKLFF. In DNA, the CDR3 is TGTGCCAGCAGTTTAGGACCGGGGGTATCCGGTGAAAAACTGTTTTTT.

The chain has TRBV10-3 and TRBJ1-2; tentative D call: TRBD1 (5 bases). Deletions cut 2 bases from V and 12 bases from J, with 16 bases between. From germline, CDR1 is ENHRY and CDR2 SYGVKD. The CDR3 runs 13 residues. The CDR3 DNA reads TGTGCCATCAGTGAGGGGGCTGGGGCCGCGGACACCTTC. Its translation is CAISEGAGAADTF.

The chain is built from TRBV29-1 and TRBJ1-2, with TRBD1 matching 7 bases. The germline V gene has CDR1 SQVTM and CDR2 ANQGSEA. The CDR3 is 13 amino acids. V shed 5 bases and J 4 bases; nucleotides not matched to a gene: 7. The CDR3 region has the DNA TGCAGCGTTCGCACAGGGGAGATCTATGGCTACACCTTC. Translation gives CSVRTGEIYGYTF.

The chain links TRBV3-1 (or the pseudogene TRBV3-2) to TRBJ2-1; TRBD2 might be the D (6 bases). This CDR3 is built from 12 residues. Deletions cut 1 base from V and 10 bases from J, with 8 bases between. Looked up from germline, CDR1 is LGHDT and CDR2 is YNNKEL (reference sequence). The CDR3 reads CASSQVSGEQFF. CDR3 DNA: TGTGCCAGCAGCCAAGTCAGCGGGGAGCAGTTCTTC.

This sequence joins TRBV5-1 and TRBJ1-1, with TRBD1 matching 9 bases. Trimming at V came to 5 bases and at J to 5 bases, leaving 4 bases not matched to a gene. Germline V gives CDR1 SGHRS, CDR2 YFSETQ. CDR3 length: 13 amino acids. The CDR3 bases are TGCGCCAGCAGGGCGACAGGGGGTACTGAAGCTTTCTTT. Translation: CASRATGGTEAFF.

V and J are TRBV4-2 and TRBJ1-1; weak D call: TRBD1 (6 bases). The CDR3 totals 14 residues. Germline V gene sequence: CDR1 LGHNA, CDR2 YNFKEQ. Trimming shortened V by 4 bases and J by 1 base, and 10 bases separated the two germline ends. This CDR3 reads CASSRQDGNTEAFF. The CDR3 bases are TGTGCCAGCAGCCGACAGGATGGGAACACTGAAGCTTTCTTT.

This clone was seen more than once but under ten times. The V call is TRBV2, the J call TRBJ2-5; 8 nucleotides agree with TRBD1. The J segment lost 1 base and the V segment lost 6 bases, leaving 10 bases of the junction unmatched. This CDR3 has 16 amino acids. Germline CDR1 and CDR2: SNHLY and FYNNEI. The CDR3 DNA follows: TGTGCCAGCAGCCCCTTTTTAGGACAGGGCCAAGAGACCCAGTACTTC. Translated, it gives CASSPFLGQGQETQYF.

The chain uses TRBV6-5 and TRBJ2-7; possibly TRBD2 for D (5 bases). V gave up 5 bases and J gave up 6 bases, with 20 bases separating them. The germline gives CDR1 MNHEY, CDR2 SVGAGI. This CDR3 region has 15 residues. The CDR3, as DNA: TGTGCCAGCAGTACCTCTCGGCTAGCAGTAAGCGAGCAGTACTTC. It codes for CASSTSRLAVSEQYF.

The chain recombines TRBV24-1 with TRBJ2-7, with 11 bases lining up with TRBD1. This CDR3 has 13 residues. Germline trimming cut 11 bases from V and 5 bases from J; bases unmatched to any gene: 7. Germline CDR1 reads KGHDR; CDR2 reads SFDVKD. CDR3 residues: CAIGQGAEDEQYF. CDR3 sequence (DNA): TGTGCCATAGGACAGGGGGCTGAGGACGAGCAGTACTTC.

This chain connects TRBV5-4 to TRBJ2-1; D gene ambiguous. CDR1 is SGHNT and CDR2 is YYREEE in the germline V gene (reference sequence). V gave up 0 bases and J gave up 2 bases, with 3 bases separating them. The length of the CDR3 is 13 residues. The CDR3 region is CASSLAPYNEQFF. The CDR3 DNA reads as TGTGCCAGCAGCTTGGCCCCCTACAATGAGCAGTTCTTC.

The chain's CDR3 is CASSYRTGGYTF. In nucleotides, the CDR3 is TGTGCCAGCAGCTATAGGACTGGGGGCTACACCTTC. The chain recombines TRBV5-6 with TRBJ1-2; the D is unclear. CDR3 length equals 12 residues. V gave up 3 bases and J gave up 8 bases, with 11 bases separating them. The germline V gene encodes CDR1 SGHDT and CDR2 YYEEEE.

The V gene is TRBV7-9, the J gene TRBJ2-1; no reliable D call. The CDR3 loop spans 14 amino acids. The germline V and J ends were trimmed by 3 bases and 0 bases, with 6 bases remaining between them. CDR1 is SEHNR and CDR2 is FQNEAQ in the germline V gene (reference sequence). The chain's CDR3 is CASSFFRSYNEQFF. CDR3 nucleotides: TGTGCCAGCAGCTTTTTTCGCTCCTACAATGAGCAGTTCTTC.

This chain links TRBV7-8 with TRBJ1-6, with D possibly matching TRBD1 (6 bases). The CDR3 loop spans 15 amino acids. Germline CDR1 and CDR2: SGHVS and FQNEAQ. The V end lost 4 bases, the J end lost 3 bases, and 10 bases lay between the germline ends. The CDR3 spells CASSSGQLYNSPLHF. The DNA for the CDR3 is TGTGCCAGCAGCTCTGGACAGCTCTATAATTCACCCCTCCACTTT.

This rearrangement joins TRBV28 to TRBJ1-2, with D maybe TRBD1 (6 bases). Deletions cut 7 bases from V and 5 bases from J, with 20 bases between. Germline V lookup: CDR1 MDHEN, CDR2 SYDVKM. The CDR3 length is 15 residues. CDR3 in amino acids: CASTLSGEDGYGYTF. The DNA of the CDR3 is TGTGCCAGCACCCTGTCAGGGGAGGATGGATATGGCTACACCTTC.